The 20 T cell receptor beta chains below were found in one sample sequenced in a study of OX40 agonist ivuxolimab in advanced cancers. Only in-frame clones appear in the TCRdb table, and some are missing; sequencing was by immunoSEQ multiplex PCR. The table has about 100,000 clones, approximately 91% seen once. Sample: CD4+ or CD8+ T cells sorted from blood, taken in a trial of the OX40 agonist ivuxolimab. Receptors originate from an adult with an advanced solid tumor such as melanoma, head and neck, liver or kidney cancer.

The genes are TRBV2 and TRBJ1-1; 12 bases line up with TRBD1. The CDR3 runs 20 residues. CDR1 is SNHLY and CDR2 is FYNNEI in the germline V gene. J was trimmed by 11 bases and V by 5 bases; bases with no gene match: 27. Here the CDR3 reads CASSRDRGLFASIRVLRAFF. CDR3 DNA sequence: TGTGCCAGCAGTCGGGACAGGGGGCTCTTCGCGTCGATTCGCGTGTTGCGTGCTTTCTTT.

The J gene is TRBJ2-3, the V gene TRBV29-1; 11 bases align to TRBD2. CDR3 length: 13 residues. V gave up 3 bases and J gave up 11 bases; unmatched junction bases: 7. Germline V gene lookup returns CDR1 SQVTM and CDR2 ANQGSEA. CDR3 region: CSVDSSGGARQYF. As DNA, the CDR3 is TGCAGCGTTGATAGTAGCGGGGGGGCCCGGCAGTATTTT.

V gene TRBV5-6 combines with J gene TRBJ1-2; 7 bases line up with TRBD1. The germline CDR1 and CDR2 sequences are SGHDT and YYEEEE. With 5 bases clipped from V and 2 bases from J, the junction kept 9 bases outside the gene matches. The length of the CDR3 is 15 residues. The CDR3 is CASRIDRELNYGYTF. The CDR3 DNA is TGTGCCAGCAGAATAGACAGGGAGCTGAACTATGGCTACACCTTC. Combining the CDR3 with reference TRBV5-6 and TRBJ1-2 gives the whole variable domain DAGVTQSPTHLIKTRGQQVTLRCSPKSGHDTVSWYQQALGQGPQFIFQYYEEEERQRGNFPDRFSGHQFPNYSSELNVNALLLGDSALYLCASRIDRELNYGYTFGSGTRLTVV.

The CDR3 sequence is CASNDLDGANVLTF. The CDR3 bases are TGCGCCAGCAACGATTTGGATGGGGCCAACGTCCTGACTTTC. The chain is built from TRBV5-1 and TRBJ2-6, with D unclear. V was trimmed by 6 bases and J by 3 bases, leaving 10 bases between them. This CDR3 comprises 14 residues. Germline V gives CDR1 SGHRS, CDR2 YFSETQ. Full variable domain (outside the CDR3, taken from reference TRBV5-1 and TRBJ2-6): KAGVTQTPRYLIKTRGQQVTLSCSPISGHRSVSWYQQTPGQGLQFLFEYFSETQRNKGNFPGRFSGRQFSNSRSEMNVSTLELGDSALYLCASNDLDGANVLTFGAGSRLTVL.

CDR3 protein: CASRGQGDEKLFF. In DNA form, the CDR3 reads TGTGCCAGCAGGGGACAGGGGGATGAAAAACTGTTTTTT. The chain couples TRBV2 to TRBJ1-4; 11 nucleotides line up with TRBD1. The V gene end was trimmed by 6 bases and the J gene end by 6 bases; junction bases not matched to a gene: 0. CDR3 size: 13 residues. Germline-derived CDR1 and CDR2 are SNHLY and FYNNEI. The full variable domain, its missing parts supplied by reference TRBV2 and TRBJ1-4, is EPEVTQTPSHQVTQMGQEVILRCVPISNHLYFYWYRQILGQKVEFLVSFYNNEISEKSEIFDDQFSVERPDGSNFTLKIRSTKLEDSAMYFCASRGQGDEKLFFGSGTQLSVL.

The genes are TRBV5-1 and TRBJ2-2, with D unclear. The CDR3 sequence is 15 residues long. From germline, CDR1 is SGHRS and CDR2 YFSETQ. Trimming took 5 bases from V and 2 from J, leaving 13 bases between them. The CDR3 DNA sequence: TGCGCCAGCAGACCGGACGGATTCAACACCGGGGAGCTGTTTTTT. Translated, it gives CASRPDGFNTGELFF. Full variable domain (outside the CDR3, taken from reference TRBV5-1 and TRBJ2-2): KAGVTQTPRYLIKTRGQQVTLSCSPISGHRSVSWYQQTPGQGLQFLFEYFSETQRNKGNFPGRFSGRQFSNSRSEMNVSTLELGDSALYLCASRPDGFNTGELFFGEGSRLTVL.

CDR3 DNA sequence: TGTGCCATCAGCCCCGGGACAGGGGAAGCTTTCTTT. It specifies CAISPGTGEAFF. The V and J genes are TRBV10-3 and TRBJ1-1, with 9 bases that match TRBD1. V trimming: 6 bases; J trimming: 8 bases; junction bases outside the gene matches: 4. The CDR3 is 12 residues long. CDR1 is ENHRY and CDR2 is SYGVKD in the germline V gene.

The chain carries TRBV7-7 and TRBJ2-1, with a tentative D call TRBD1 (6 bases). The ends were cut back, 5 bases at V and 5 bases at J, with 22 bases in the middle. The germline gives CDR1 SSHAT, CDR2 FNYEAQ (reference sequence). This CDR3 contains 17 residues. The DNA for the CDR3 is TGTGCCAGCAGCAAAAGGTTGGGGGCAAACCTTGACAATGAGCAGTTCTTC. Its protein product is CASSKRLGANLDNEQFF.

The gene calls are TRBV27 and TRBJ2-7; D remains unclear. Germline assignment: CDR1 MNHEY and CDR2 SMNVEV (reference sequence). Deletions cut 3 bases from V and 7 bases from J, with 10 bases between. CDR3 length: 12 residues. The DNA of the CDR3 is TGTGCCAGCAGTTTGGGTGTGGGGGAGCAGTACTTC. Protein sequence: CASSLGVGEQYF.

V usage is TRBV19 and J usage is TRBJ2-3, with 8 bases lining up with TRBD1. The CDR3 sequence is 16 residues long. Germline V CDR1 and CDR2: LNHDA, SQIVND (reference sequence). The J segment lost 6 bases and the V segment lost 5 bases, leaving 13 bases of the junction unmatched. The CDR3 sequence is CASSPGDRPELDTQYF. CDR3 coding DNA: TGTGCCAGTAGTCCAGGGGACAGGCCAGAACTTGATACGCAGTATTTT. The complete variable domain, with remaining parts taken from reference TRBV19 and TRBJ2-3, reads DGGITQSPKYLFRKEGQNVTLSCEQNLNHDAMYWYRQDPGQGLRLIYYSQIVNDFQKGDIAEGYSVSREKKESFPLTVTSAQKNPTAFYLCASSPGDRPELDTQYFGPGTRLTVL.

A note on this clone: This sample also contains other DNA sequences that code for the same CDR3. The chain carries TRBV7-2 and TRBJ2-1; possibly TRBD2 for D (5 bases). This CDR3 contains 15 residues. Trimming removed 0 bases at V and 4 bases at J, with 10 bases between. In germline, CDR1 is SGHTA, CDR2 FQGNSA. The CDR3 sequence: CASSLAGGPYNEQFF. The CDR3, as DNA: TGTGCCAGCAGCTTAGCCGGAGGACCTTACAATGAGCAGTTCTTC.

The V call is TRBV19, the J call TRBJ1-2; 8 bases align to TRBD1. Germline lookup yields CDR1 LNHDA and CDR2 SQIVND (reference sequence). This CDR3 has 17 residues. The trim removed 5 bases at V and 0 bases at J, leaving 11 bases unmatched. CDR3 amino acids: CASSPRDRHGANYGYTF. As DNA, the CDR3 is TGTGCCAGTAGTCCCCGGGACAGGCATGGAGCTAACTATGGCTACACCTTC.

The rearrangement joins TRBV30 to TRBJ2-3; D uncertain. V was shortened by 0 bases and J by 7 bases, with 20 bases between the two germline ends. The germline CDR1 and CDR2 sequences are GTSNPN and SVGIG (reference sequence). The CDR3 consists of 16 residues. CDR3 nucleotide sequence: TGTGCCTGGAGTGTTTACGCTAGTTCCAGTAGCAATACGCAGTATTTT. Residues: CAWSVYASSSSNTQYF.

This rearrangement joins TRBV5-4 to TRBJ2-7, with TRBD1 matching 8 bases. The length of the CDR3 is 15 residues. Germline CDR1 SGHNT, CDR2 YYREEE (reference sequence). V shed 0 bases and J 8 bases; nucleotides not matched to a gene: 10. In DNA form, the CDR3 reads TGTGCCAGCAGCTTGGTCAGGGGGCGTGAGGTCAAGCAGTACTTC. This codes for CASSLVRGREVKQYF.

This chain links TRBV6-1 with TRBJ2-3; D ambiguous. Per the germline V gene, CDR1 is MNHNS and CDR2 is SASEGT. V gave up 6 bases and J gave up 6 bases, with 7 bases separating them. The CDR3 has 11 amino acids. The CDR3 DNA is TGTGCCAGCAGCGCCAGGGATACGCAGTATTTT. Protein sequence: CASSARDTQYF.

Only one count was recorded for this clone. The genes are TRBV14 and TRBJ2-4; the D is unclear. This CDR3 is built from 14 residues. The V gene lost 1 base and the J gene lost 5 bases, with 9 bases spanning the gap. Germline CDR1 reads SGHDN; CDR2 reads FVKESK. CDR3 nucleotides: TGTGCCAGCAGCCAAGGGCGTAATCAAAACATTCAGTACTTC. Translating gives CASSQGRNQNIQYF.

The rearrangement links TRBV19 to TRBJ2-7, with 8 bases fitting TRBD1. There are 13 residues in the CDR3. Unmatched junction bases numbered 4, after V lost 5 bases and J lost 4 bases. In germline, CDR1 is LNHDA, CDR2 SQIVND (reference sequence). Here the CDR3 reads CASSAQGEYEQYF. The DNA for the CDR3 is TGTGCCAGTAGTGCACAGGGGGAATACGAGCAGTACTTC.

The genes are TRBV9 and TRBJ1-3, with 8 nucleotides matching TRBD1. CDR1 and CDR2 from the germline V gene are SGDLS and YYNGEE. V shed 2 bases, J shed 6 bases, and the junction held 10 bases outside the gene matches. The CDR3 has 16 residues. CDR3 amino acids: CASSVSTGEGQNTIYF. In DNA, the CDR3 is TGTGCCAGCAGCGTTTCGACAGGGGAGGGCCAAAACACCATATATTTT.

This clone was seen a single time. J is TRBJ2-1 and V is TRBV30, with a weak D call TRBD2 (5 bases). This CDR3 contains 13 residues. Trimming removed 4 bases from V and 4 bases from J, with 11 bases in between. Germline-derived CDR1 and CDR2 are GTSNPN and SVGIG (reference sequence). The CDR3 DNA sequence: TGTGCCTGGAATGGACTCAAGTACAATGAGCAGTTCTTC. This sequence encodes CAWNGLKYNEQFF.

The chain couples TRBV5-1 to TRBJ2-7; no clear D. Deletions cut 1 base from V and 3 bases from J, with 2 bases between. This CDR3 comprises 11 residues. Germline CDR1 is SGHRS and CDR2 is YFSETQ. CDR3 loop: CASSLYYEQYF. The CDR3 DNA sequence: TGCGCCAGCAGCTTGTACTACGAGCAGTACTTC.